The rows below give T cell receptor beta chains drawn from one sample of a study of blood T cell repertoires in COVID-19. Only in-frame clones appear in the TCRdb table, and some are missing; sequencing was by immunoSEQ multiplex PCR. The data contain about 160,000 clones, around 83% of them singletons. The specimen sequenced was peripheral blood. The receptors derive from a man between 65 and 85 years old who had recovered from COVID-19. Both conserved end residues are part of each CDR3. Fields, in order: J gene, V gene, D gene, CDR3 protein. The D gene is left open where the match is weak.

j_call: TRBJ2-1; v_call: TRBV5-4; d_call: TRBD1; cdr3_aa: CASSLTRDRYNEQFF
j_call: TRBJ2-1; v_call: TRBV11-3; d_call: TRBD2; cdr3_aa: CASSLGGSSYNEQFF
j_call: TRBJ2-5; v_call: TRBV27; d_call: TRBD2; cdr3_aa: CASSRVGTSRQETQYF
j_call: TRBJ2-5; v_call: TRBV5-1; d_call: TRBD1; cdr3_aa: CASSLAGTGEETQYF
j_call: TRBJ2-7; v_call: TRBV5-6; d_call: NA; cdr3_aa: CASTLGQGSYEQYF
j_call: TRBJ2-7; v_call: TRBV13; d_call: TRBD2; cdr3_aa: CASSISGNEQYF
j_call: TRBJ1-3; v_call: TRBV18; d_call: TRBD1; cdr3_aa: CASSPTSQGATGNTIYF
j_call: TRBJ2-1; v_call: TRBV19; d_call: TRBD1; cdr3_aa: CASSRFGKGQGNHEQFF
j_call: TRBJ2-1; v_call: TRBV29-1; d_call: TRBD2; cdr3_aa: CSVRTSGSSYNEQFF
j_call: TRBJ1-5; v_call: TRBV28; d_call: TRBD1; cdr3_aa: CASRAQGYNQPQHF
j_call: TRBJ2-7; v_call: TRBV19; d_call: TRBD1; cdr3_aa: CASSPTGVHEQYF
j_call: TRBJ2-1; v_call: TRBV7-2; d_call: NA; cdr3_aa: CASSLLSGDEQFF
j_call: TRBJ2-2; v_call: TRBV13; d_call: TRBD2; cdr3_aa: CASSSRDYYTGELFF
j_call: TRBJ2-7; v_call: TRBV4-1; d_call: NA; cdr3_aa: CASSQEVRQSYEQYF
j_call: TRBJ2-3; v_call: TRBV25-1; d_call: NA; cdr3_aa: CASTSSTDTQYF
j_call: TRBJ2-7; v_call: TRBV20-1; d_call: TRBD1; cdr3_aa: CSASGGRGHSYEQYF
j_call: TRBJ2-1; v_call: TRBV5-1; d_call: TRBD1; cdr3_aa: CASSLAGTGVGNEQFF
j_call: TRBJ2-3; v_call: TRBV2; d_call: NA; cdr3_aa: CASREQAGNTDTQYF
j_call: TRBJ1-5; v_call: TRBV19; d_call: NA; cdr3_aa: CASSMGGGGPSNQPQHF
j_call: TRBJ2-7; v_call: TRBV2; d_call: TRBD1; cdr3_aa: CASTPGTVREQYF
j_call: TRBJ2-5; v_call: TRBV4-2; d_call: TRBD2; cdr3_aa: CASSQVGAGGRQETQYF
j_call: TRBJ2-7; v_call: TRBV9; d_call: TRBD2; cdr3_aa: CASSASGLTYEQYF
j_call: TRBJ2-7; v_call: TRBV18; d_call: NA; cdr3_aa: CASSPRESSSYEQYF